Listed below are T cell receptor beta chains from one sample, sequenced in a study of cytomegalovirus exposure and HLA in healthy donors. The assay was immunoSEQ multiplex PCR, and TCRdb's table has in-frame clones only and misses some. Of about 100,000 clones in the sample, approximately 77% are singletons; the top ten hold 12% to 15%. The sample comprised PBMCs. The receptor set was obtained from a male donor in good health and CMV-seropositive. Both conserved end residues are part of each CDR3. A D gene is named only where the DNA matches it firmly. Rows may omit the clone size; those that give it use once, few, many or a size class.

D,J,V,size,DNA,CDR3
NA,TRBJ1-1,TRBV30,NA,TGTGCCTGGTCCTTGGGGGGTCGGGTCACTGAAGCTTTCTTT,CAWSLGGRVTEAFF
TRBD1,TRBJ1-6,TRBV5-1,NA,TGCGCCAGCAGTTTTACAGGGGGGGTAAATTCACCCCTCCACTTT,CASSFTGGVNSPLHF
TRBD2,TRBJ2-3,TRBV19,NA,TGTGCCAGTAGTAGTAAGGACCCCGCGCGGGGGGGCACTACAGATACGCAGTATTTT,CASSSKDPARGGTTDTQYF
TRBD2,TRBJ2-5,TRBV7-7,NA,TGTGCCAGCAGCCCGGGTCTAGCGGGGGAGCAGTACTTC,CASSPGLAGEQYF
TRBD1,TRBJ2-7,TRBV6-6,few,TGTGCCAGCATCCTGGGACAGGGGGCTGCCCACTACGAGCAGTACTTC,CASILGQGAAHYEQYF
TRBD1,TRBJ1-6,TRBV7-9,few,TGTGCCAGCAGCTTACCGGGACAGGGGCGAGGACCCCTCCACTTT,CASSLPGQGRGPLHF
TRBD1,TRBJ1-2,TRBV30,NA,TGTGCCTGGAGTGTACTTAGGGGACAGGTGCTTGGCTACACCTTC,CAWSVLRGQVLGYTF
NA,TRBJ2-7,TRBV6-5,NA,TGTGCCAGCAGTTTTAGAAGCGCCTACGAGCAGTACTTC,CASSFRSAYEQYF
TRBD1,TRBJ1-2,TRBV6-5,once,TGTGCCAGCAGCGAGGGACAGGACTATGGCTACCCCTTC,CASSEGQDYGYPF
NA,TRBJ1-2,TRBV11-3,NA,TGTGCCAGCAGTCCCCTGGGACGGGGGGACTATGGCTACACCTTC,CASSPLGRGDYGYTF
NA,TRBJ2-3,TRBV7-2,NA,TGTGCCAGCAGCTGGGGACAGGTCCCGGGGGGAGATACGCAGTATTTT,CASSWGQVPGGDTQYF
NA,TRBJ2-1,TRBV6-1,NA,TGTGCCAGCAGTGCCGACAGGAAAAGGGGTGAGCAGTTCTTC,CASSADRKRGEQFF
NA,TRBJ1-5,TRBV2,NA,TGTGCCAGCGGGTGGAGCCAGCCCCAGCATTTT,CASGWSQPQHF
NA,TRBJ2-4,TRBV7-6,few,TGTGCCAGCAGCCCCTGGACGGGATTAGCCAAAAACATTCAGTACTTC,CASSPWTGLAKNIQYF
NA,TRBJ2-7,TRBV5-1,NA,TGCGCCAGCAGCTTGGGAGGGGACTCCTACGAGCAGTACTTC,CASSLGGDSYEQYF
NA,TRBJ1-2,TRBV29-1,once,TGCAGCGTTGAAGATTGGGAGGGCCGATTC,CSVEDWEGRF
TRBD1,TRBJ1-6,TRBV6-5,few,TGTGCCAGCAGTTACTCGTTGGGACAGGATAATTCACCCCTCCACTTT,CASSYSLGQDNSPLHF
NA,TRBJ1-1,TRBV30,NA,TGTGCCTGGGGGAGGTTGGGGGTGAACACTGAAGCTTTCTTT,CAWGRLGVNTEAFF
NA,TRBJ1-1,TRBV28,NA,TGTGCCAGCAGTTTAGGCACATTGAACACTGAAGCTTTCTTT,CASSLGTLNTEAFF
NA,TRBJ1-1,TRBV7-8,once,TGTGCCAGCAGCTTTTCCCATGGACAGAACACTGAAGCTTTCTTT,CASSFSHGQNTEAFF
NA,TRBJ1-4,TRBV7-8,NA,TGTGCCAGCAGCTTAGATTGGTGGCGGCGGGTTAATGAAAAACTGTTTTTT,CASSLDWWRRVNEKLFF
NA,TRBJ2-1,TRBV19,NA,TGTGCCAGTAGTAGCGGACAGGGAGGGTCCTACAATGAGCAGTTCTTC,CASSSGQGGSYNEQFF
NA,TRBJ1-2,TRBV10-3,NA,TGTGCCATCAGTGACGGTACAGAGTATGGCTACACCTTC,CAISDGTEYGYTF
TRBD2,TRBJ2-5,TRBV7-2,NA,TGTGCCAGCAGCTTAGCTATAGCGGGGGCCCTCCAAGAGACCCAGTACTTC,CASSLAIAGALQETQYF
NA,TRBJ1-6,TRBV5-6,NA,TGTGCCAGCAGCGGGGGGGTGGGGGCAAATTCACCCCTCCACTTT,CASSGGVGANSPLHF
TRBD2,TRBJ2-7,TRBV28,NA,TGTGCCAGCAGTTTACTAGCGGGGGGTGGCGAGCAGTACTTC,CASSLLAGGGEQYF
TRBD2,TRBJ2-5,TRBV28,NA,TGTGCCACCAGGACTAGCGGGGGGCAAGAGACCCAGTACTTC,CATRTSGGQETQYF
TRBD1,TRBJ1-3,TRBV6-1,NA,TGTGCCAGCAGTGTAGAACAGGGGGCTTCTGGAAACACCATATATTTT,CASSVEQGASGNTIYF
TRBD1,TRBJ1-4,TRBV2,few,TGTGCCAGCACCGTACAGGGGGCATTAGAAAAACTGTTTTTT,CASTVQGALEKLFF
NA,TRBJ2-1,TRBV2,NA,TGTGCCAGCAGCCCTCCCCTAGCGCGGAGTTCCTACAATGAGCAGTTCTTC,CASSPPLARSSYNEQFF
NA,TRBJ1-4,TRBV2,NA,TGTGCCAGCAGCCGAGCGAGCCCCGCAACTAATGAAAAACTGTTTTTT,CASSRASPATNEKLFF
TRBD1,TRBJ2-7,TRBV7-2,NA,TGTGCCAGCAGCTTAGGCGGCAGGGGGATTTACGAGCAGTACTTC,CASSLGGRGIYEQYF
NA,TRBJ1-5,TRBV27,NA,TGTGCCAGCAGTTTCGGGGTATGGCAGCCCCAGCATTTT,CASSFGVWQPQHF
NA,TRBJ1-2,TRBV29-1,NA,TGCAGCGTTGTTATCAGGGACTATGGCTACACCTTC,CSVVIRDYGYTF
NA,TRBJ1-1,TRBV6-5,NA,TGTGCCAGCAGTTCTGGACCCGTGGAGGTGACTGAAGCTTTCTTT,CASSSGPVEVTEAFF
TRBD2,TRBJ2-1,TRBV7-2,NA,TGTGCCAGCAGCTTAAGGGGGACTAGCGCCGAGCAGTTCTTC,CASSLRGTSAEQFF
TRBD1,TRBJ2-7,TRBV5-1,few,TGCGCCAGCAGCCAGGGGGCTGCCACCTACGAGCAGTACTTC,CASSQGAATYEQYF
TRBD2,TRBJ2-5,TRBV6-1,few,TGTGCCAGCAGTGGGATAGCGGGGGACCAAGAGACCCAGTACTTC,CASSGIAGDQETQYF
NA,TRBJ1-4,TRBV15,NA,TGTGCCACCAGCAGAGAAGTACTAAGGGCAGGGTTTAATGAAAAACTGTTTTTT,CATSREVLRAGFNEKLFF
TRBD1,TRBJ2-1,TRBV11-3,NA,TGTGCCAGCAGCTTAGATCACAGTGTCTCAGGGGGCAACTACAATGAGCAGTTCTTC,CASSLDHSVSGGNYNEQFF
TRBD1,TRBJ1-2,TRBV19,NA,TGTGCCAGTAGTCCCCGGGGACAGGGGGCTACAAACTATGGCTACACCTTC,CASSPRGQGATNYGYTF
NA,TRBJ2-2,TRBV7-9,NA,TGTGCCAGCAGCTTCCTCAACTCGGAGCTGTTTTTT,CASSFLNSELFF
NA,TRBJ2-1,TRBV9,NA,TGTGCCAGCAGCGTAGCCGGTGAGCAGTTCTTC,CASSVAGEQFF
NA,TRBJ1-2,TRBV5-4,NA,TGTGCCAGCAGCCGGGATGTCTATGGCTACACCTTC,CASSRDVYGYTF
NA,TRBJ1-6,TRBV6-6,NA,TGTGCCAGCAGTTACGAGGGGGGGGATAATTCACCCCTCCACTTT,CASSYEGGDNSPLHF
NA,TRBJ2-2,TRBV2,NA,TGTGCCAGCAGTGCGGGGAACACCGGGGAGCTGTTTTTT,CASSAGNTGELFF
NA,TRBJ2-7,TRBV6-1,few,TGTGCCAGCAGTCCCCGGTATACAGCCTACGAGCAGTACTTC,CASSPRYTAYEQYF
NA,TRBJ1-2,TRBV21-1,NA,TGTGCCAGCATCCACGTCCTGGCACGGCGTTCTAGGAAGTACACCTTC,CASIHVLARRSRKYTF
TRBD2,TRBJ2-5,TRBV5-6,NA,TGTGCCAGCAGGACTAGCGGGGGGGAGCCAGGGACCCAGTACTTC,CASRTSGGEPGTQYF
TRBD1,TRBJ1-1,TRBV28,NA,TGTGCCAGCAGTTACACAGGGGGTAGCACTGAAGCTTTCTTT,CASSYTGGSTEAFF
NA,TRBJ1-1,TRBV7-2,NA,TGTGCCAGCAGCTTAGCCCAGACAGCGAAAGCTTTCTTT,CASSLAQTAKAFF
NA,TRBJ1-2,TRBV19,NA,TGTGCCAGTAGCCCAGGTCCTTCCTATGGCTACACCTTC,CASSPGPSYGYTF
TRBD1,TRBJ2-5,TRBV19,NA,TGTGCCAGTAGCCCACAGGGGGCGGTCCAAGAGACCCAGTACTTC,CASSPQGAVQETQYF
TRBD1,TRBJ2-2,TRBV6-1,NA,TGTGCCAGCAGTGCCGGGACAGGGGACACCGGGGAGCTGTTTTTT,CASSAGTGDTGELFF